The present T cell receptor beta chain was sequenced within a study of CXCR3-negative and CXCR3-positive naive CD8 T cells. UMI-labeled TRB cDNA libraries were prepared by 5' RACE. TCRdb reanalyzed the 5' RACE reads, giving one entry per CDR3 protein sequence and no DNA. Recorded for this sample: 45,000 to 65,000 distinct CDR3 sequences. The naive CD8+ gate required CD45RO-CCR7+CD27+CD95- phenotype. The TCR sequence derives from a human donor in good health. Some clones in this sample may be carry-over from other donors' samples. Specimen: naive CXCR3- CD8+ T cells from blood. Subset here: CD45RO-CCR7+CD27+CD95- naive CD8+ T cells lacking CXCR3 (TNR3-).

The CDR3 spells CASSFRGTPYEQYF. The chain links TRBV14 to TRBJ2-7; no DNA is available, so the TRBD1 call from TCRdb remains unchecked. The CDR3 runs 14 residues. Germline V gene data show CDR1 as SGHDN and CDR2 as FVKESK.